The 12 T cell receptor beta chains in this list originate from one sample, sequenced in a study of blood T cell repertoires in COVID-19. The method was immunoSEQ multiplex PCR; TCRdb's version includes in-frame clones alone and lacks a portion of them. The table has approximately 40,000 clones, approximately 91% seen once. Specimen: peripheral blood. The receptors here all came from a woman at least 80 years old with acute or convalescent COVID-19.

There are a few counts of this clone. The chain employs TRBV7-9 and TRBJ1-1; D not resolved. Trimming removed 3 bases from V and 4 bases from J, with 15 bases in between. The CDR3 covers 15 residues. Germline V CDR1 and CDR2: SEHNR, FQNEAQ (reference sequence). CDR3 bases: TGTGCCAGCAGCTTCAGCGCCGTCCGCGGCACTGAAGCTTTCTTT. It translates to CASSFSAVRGTEAFF. Together with reference TRBV7-9 and TRBJ1-1, the CDR3 gives the full variable domain: DTGVSQNPRHKITKRGQNVTFRCDPISEHNRLYWYRQTLGQGPEFLTYFQNEAQLEKSRLLSDRFSAERPKGSFSTLEIQRTEQGDSAMYLCASSFSAVRGTEAFFGQGTRLTVV.

This clone was recorded only once. The J gene is TRBJ1-2, the V gene TRBV2; possible D gene TRBD1, 6 bases. The V end lost 7 bases, the J end lost 1 base, and 10 bases lay between the germline ends. CDR1 and CDR2 (germline): SNHLY, FYNNEI. The CDR3 consists of 13 residues. The CDR3: CASTRTVNYGYTF. The CDR3 nucleotides read TGTGCCAGCACCAGGACAGTTAACTATGGCTACACCTTC.

This clone was seen more than once but under ten times. This chain links TRBV7-9 with TRBJ2-5; D uncertain. This CDR3 is built from 13 residues. V was clipped by 2 bases and J by 0 bases, with 4 bases between them. Looked up from germline, CDR1 is SEHNR and CDR2 is FQNEAQ (reference sequence). The CDR3 nucleotides are TGTGCCAGCAGCTTATCCTACCAAGAGACCCAGTACTTC. Translated: CASSLSYQETQYF.

The chain combines TRBV15 with TRBJ2-3; possibly TRBD2 for D (6 bases). The germline CDR1 and CDR2 sequences are LNHNV and YYDKDF (reference sequence). This CDR3 is 18 amino acids long. Trimming shortened V by 1 base and J by 1 base, and 18 bases separated the two germline ends. CDR3 residues: CATSRASGLAYRTDTQYF. DNA for the CDR3: TGTGCCACCAGCAGAGCTTCAGGGCTAGCGTACCGCACAGATACGCAGTATTTT.

The rearrangement joins TRBV6-5 to TRBJ2-7, with 11 bases aligning to TRBD1. CDR3 length equals 13 residues. V was clipped by 6 bases and J by 9 bases; unmatched bases: 7. The germline CDR1 and CDR2 sequences are MNHEY and SVGAGI. As DNA, the CDR3 is TGTGCCAGCAGCGAGGACAGGGGGCTTCTGCAGTACTTC. Translating gives CASSEDRGLLQYF.

The CDR3 protein is CASSTGQLNYGYTF. CDR3 nucleotides: TGCGCCAGCAGCACGGGACAGCTGAACTATGGCTACACCTTC. The rearrangement uses TRBV5-1 and TRBJ1-2; 7 positions match TRBD1. The V gene end was trimmed by 4 bases and the J gene end by 2 bases; junction bases not matched to a gene: 5. The CDR3 runs 14 residues. Germline assignment: CDR1 SGHRS and CDR2 YFSETQ. The full variable domain, its missing parts supplied by reference TRBV5-1 and TRBJ1-2, is KAGVTQTPRYLIKTRGQQVTLSCSPISGHRSVSWYQQTPGQGLQFLFEYFSETQRNKGNFPGRFSGRQFSNSRSEMNVSTLELGDSALYLCASSTGQLNYGYTFGSGTRLTVV.

The chain uses TRBV28 and TRBJ2-4; 9 nucleotides align to TRBD1. The CDR3 has 16 amino acids. Germline V gene sequence: CDR1 MDHEN, CDR2 SYDVKM. V dropped 6 bases and J dropped 2; count of bases not matched to a gene: 8. The CDR3 nucleotides are TGTGCCAGCAGCCTTAGTACAGGGGGCTCCAAAAACATTCAGTACTTC. It specifies CASSLSTGGSKNIQYF. Using reference TRBV28 and TRBJ2-4 for the parts outside the CDR3, the full variable domain is DVKVTQSSRYLVKRTGEKVFLECVQDMDHENMFWYRQDPGLGLRLIYFSYDVKMKEKGDIPEGYSVSREKKERFSLILESASTNQTSMYLCASSLSTGGSKNIQYFGAGTRLSVL.

CDR3: CASSSSAYSLDEQYF. CDR3 DNA: TGTGCCAGCTCATCCTCTGCGTATTCCCTGGACGAGCAGTACTTC. This chain joins TRBV18 and TRBJ2-7; no firm D call. Germline V gene lookup returns CDR1 KGHSH and CDR2 LQKENI. V lost 5 bases and J lost 5, with 19 bases in between. This CDR3 region has 15 residues.

V and J are TRBV5-1 and TRBJ2-2; TRBD1 aligns across 10 bases. CDR3 length: 12 residues. V shed 7 bases and J 7 bases; nucleotides not matched to a gene: 1. The germline V gene has CDR1 SGHRS and CDR2 YFSETQ. CDR3 protein: CASGTGVGELFF. CDR3 nucleotides: TGCGCCAGCGGGACAGGGGTCGGGGAGCTGTTTTTT.

The chain links TRBV5-1 to TRBJ1-6; 8 bases line up with TRBD1. The CDR3 has 16 residues. Germline V lookup: CDR1 SGHRS, CDR2 YFSETQ. The J segment lost 7 bases and the V segment lost 6 bases, leaving 12 bases of the junction unmatched. The CDR3 loop is CASTLGPQGDNSPLHF. For the CDR3, the DNA is TGCGCCAGCACCCTTGGACCACAGGGGGACAATTCACCCCTCCACTTT. Full variable domain (outside the CDR3, taken from reference TRBV5-1 and TRBJ1-6): KAGVTQTPRYLIKTRGQQVTLSCSPISGHRSVSWYQQTPGQGLQFLFEYFSETQRNKGNFPGRFSGRQFSNSRSEMNVSTLELGDSALYLCASTLGPQGDNSPLHFGNGTRLTVT.

The chain combines TRBV19 with TRBJ1-3; D ambiguous. The germline V and J ends were trimmed by 2 bases and 0 bases, with 14 bases remaining between them. Per germline, CDR1 LNHDA and CDR2 SQIVND (reference sequence). The CDR3 runs to 17 residues. CDR3 amino acids: CASSIRYSTFSGNTIYF. The DNA of the CDR3 is TGTGCCAGTAGTATAAGGTACAGCACCTTCTCTGGAAACACCATATATTTT. Together with reference TRBV19 and TRBJ1-3, the CDR3 gives the full variable domain: DGGITQSPKYLFRKEGQNVTLSCEQNLNHDAMYWYRQDPGQGLRLIYYSQIVNDFQKGDIAEGYSVSREKKESFPLTVTSAQKNPTAFYLCASSIRYSTFSGNTIYFGEGSWLTVV.

The V gene is TRBV9, the J gene TRBJ2-5; 10 nucleotides align to TRBD1. The length of the CDR3 is 15 residues. V was clipped by 0 bases and J by 4 bases; unmatched bases: 3. CDR1 is SGDLS and CDR2 is YYNGEE in the germline V gene. This chain's CDR3 is CASSVVGQGGETQYF. The CDR3, as DNA: TGTGCCAGCAGCGTAGTTGGACAGGGGGGAGAGACCCAGTACTTC. Full variable domain (rest looked up from reference TRBV9 and TRBJ2-5): DSGVTQTPKHLITATGQRVTLRCSPRSGDLSVYWYQQSLDQGLQFLIQYYNGEERAKGNILERFSAQQFPDLHSELNLSSLELGDSALYFCASSVVGQGGETQYFGPGTRLLVL.